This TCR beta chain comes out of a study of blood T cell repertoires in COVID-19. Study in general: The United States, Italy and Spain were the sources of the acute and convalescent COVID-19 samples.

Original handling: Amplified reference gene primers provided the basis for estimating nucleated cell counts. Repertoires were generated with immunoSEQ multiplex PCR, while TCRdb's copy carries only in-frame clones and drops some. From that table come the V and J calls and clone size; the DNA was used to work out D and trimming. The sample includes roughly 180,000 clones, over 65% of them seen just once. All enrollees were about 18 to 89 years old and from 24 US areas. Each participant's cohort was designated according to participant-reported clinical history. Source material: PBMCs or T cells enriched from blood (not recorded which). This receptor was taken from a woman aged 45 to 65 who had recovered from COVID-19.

In nucleotides, the CDR3 is TGTGCCAGCAGTGTGGACTCCCTATCCGAGATGTGGACGCAGTATTTT. Protein: CASSVDSLSEMWTQYF. The chain is built from TRBV6-4 and TRBJ2-3; D might be TRBD2 (5 bases). CDR1 is MRHNA and CDR2 is SNTAGT in the germline V gene. The V end lost 4 bases, the J end lost 9 bases, and 23 bases lay between the germline ends. The CDR3 is made up of 16 amino acids.